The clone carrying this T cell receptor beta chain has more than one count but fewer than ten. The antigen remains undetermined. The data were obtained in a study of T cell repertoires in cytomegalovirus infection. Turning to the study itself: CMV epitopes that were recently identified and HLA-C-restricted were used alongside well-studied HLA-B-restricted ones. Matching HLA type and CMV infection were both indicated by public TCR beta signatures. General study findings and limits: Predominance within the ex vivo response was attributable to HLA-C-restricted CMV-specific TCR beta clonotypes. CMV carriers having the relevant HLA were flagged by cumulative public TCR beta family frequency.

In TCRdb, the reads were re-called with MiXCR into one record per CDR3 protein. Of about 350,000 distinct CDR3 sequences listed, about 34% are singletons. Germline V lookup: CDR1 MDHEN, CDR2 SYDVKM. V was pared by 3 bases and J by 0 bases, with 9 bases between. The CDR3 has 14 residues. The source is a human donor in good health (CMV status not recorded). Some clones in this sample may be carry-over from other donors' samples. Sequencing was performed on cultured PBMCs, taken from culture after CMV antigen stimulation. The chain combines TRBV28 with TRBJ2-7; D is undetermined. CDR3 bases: TGTGCCAGCAGTTTCGTCGGCGGCTCCTACGAGCAGTACTTC. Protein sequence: CASSFVGGSYEQYF. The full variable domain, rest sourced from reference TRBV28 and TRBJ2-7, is DVKVTQSSRYLVKRTGEKVFLECVQDMDHENMFWYRQDPGLGLRLIYFSYDVKMKEKGDIPEGYSVSREKKERFSLILESASTNQTSMYLCASSFVGGSYEQYFGPGTRLTVT.